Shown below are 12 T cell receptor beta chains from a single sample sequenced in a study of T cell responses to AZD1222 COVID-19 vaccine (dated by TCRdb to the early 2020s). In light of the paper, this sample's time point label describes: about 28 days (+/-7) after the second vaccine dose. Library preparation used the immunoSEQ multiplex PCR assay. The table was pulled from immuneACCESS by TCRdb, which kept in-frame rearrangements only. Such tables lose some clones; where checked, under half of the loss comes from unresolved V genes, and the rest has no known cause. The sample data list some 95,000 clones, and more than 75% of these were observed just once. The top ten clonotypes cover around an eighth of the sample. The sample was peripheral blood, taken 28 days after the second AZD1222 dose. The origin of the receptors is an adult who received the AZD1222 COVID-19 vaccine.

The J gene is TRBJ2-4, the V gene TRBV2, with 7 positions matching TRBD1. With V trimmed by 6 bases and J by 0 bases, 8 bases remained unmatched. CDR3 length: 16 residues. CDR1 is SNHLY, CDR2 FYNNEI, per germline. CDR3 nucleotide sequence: TGTGCCAGCAGCACGGGACAGCTTATAGCCAAAAACATTCAGTACTTC. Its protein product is CASSTGQLIAKNIQYF.

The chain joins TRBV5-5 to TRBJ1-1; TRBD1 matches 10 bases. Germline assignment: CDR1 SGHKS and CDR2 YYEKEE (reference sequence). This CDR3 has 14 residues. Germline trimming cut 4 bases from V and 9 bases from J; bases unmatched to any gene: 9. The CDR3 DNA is TGTGCCAGCAGCGGGGGACAGGGGAGGGTACAAGCTTTCTTT. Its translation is CASSGGQGRVQAFF.

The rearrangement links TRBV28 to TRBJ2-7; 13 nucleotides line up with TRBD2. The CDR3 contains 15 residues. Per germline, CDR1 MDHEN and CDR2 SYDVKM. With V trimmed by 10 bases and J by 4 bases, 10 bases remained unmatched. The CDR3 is CATGLAGVSSYEQYF. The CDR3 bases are TGTGCCACCGGACTAGCGGGAGTTTCCTCATACGAGCAGTACTTC.

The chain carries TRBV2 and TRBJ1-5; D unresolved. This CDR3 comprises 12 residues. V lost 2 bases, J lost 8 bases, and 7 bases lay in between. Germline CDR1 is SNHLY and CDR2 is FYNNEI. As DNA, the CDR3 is TGTGCCAGCAGTGAAATGGTAAAGCCCCAGCATTTT. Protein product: CASSEMVKPQHF.

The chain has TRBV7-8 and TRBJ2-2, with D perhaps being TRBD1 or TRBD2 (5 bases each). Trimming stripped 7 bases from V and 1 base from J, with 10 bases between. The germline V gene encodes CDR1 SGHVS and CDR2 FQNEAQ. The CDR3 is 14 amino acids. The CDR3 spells CASIRGENTGELFF. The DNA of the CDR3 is TGTGCCAGCATACGAGGGGAGAACACCGGGGAGCTGTTTTTT. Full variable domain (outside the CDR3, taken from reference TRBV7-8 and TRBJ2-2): GAGVSQSPRYKVAKRGQDVALRCDPISGHVSLFWYQQALGQGPEFLTYFQNEAQLDKSGLPSDRFFAERPEGSVSTLKIQRTQQEDSAVYLCASIRGENTGELFFGEGSRLTVL.

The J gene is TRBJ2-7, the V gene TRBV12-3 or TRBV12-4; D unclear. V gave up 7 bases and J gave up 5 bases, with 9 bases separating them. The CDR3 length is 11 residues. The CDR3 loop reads CASTGTDEQYF. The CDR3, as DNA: TGTGCCAGCACCGGCACCGACGAGCAGTACTTC.

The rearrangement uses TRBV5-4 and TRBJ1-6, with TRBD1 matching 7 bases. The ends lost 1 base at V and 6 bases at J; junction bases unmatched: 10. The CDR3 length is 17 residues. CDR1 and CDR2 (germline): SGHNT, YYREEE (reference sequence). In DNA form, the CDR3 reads TGTGCCAGCAGCTTGTCTCCGGGACAGACCATTAATTCACCCCTCCACTTT. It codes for CASSLSPGQTINSPLHF.

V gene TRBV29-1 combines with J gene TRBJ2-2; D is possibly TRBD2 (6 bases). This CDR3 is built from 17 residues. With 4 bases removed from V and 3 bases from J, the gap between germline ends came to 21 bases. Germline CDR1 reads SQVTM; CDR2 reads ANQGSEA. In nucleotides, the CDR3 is TGCAGCGTTGGGGTGTTTGGAGGGGCCTTAGACACCGGGGAGCTGTTTTTT. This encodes CSVGVFGGALDTGELFF.

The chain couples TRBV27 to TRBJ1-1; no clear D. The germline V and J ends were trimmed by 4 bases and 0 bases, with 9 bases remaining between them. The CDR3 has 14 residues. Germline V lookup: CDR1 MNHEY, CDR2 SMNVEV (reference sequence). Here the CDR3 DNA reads TGTGCCAGCAGTTCGTACGGAATGAACACTGAAGCTTTCTTT. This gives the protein CASSSYGMNTEAFF.

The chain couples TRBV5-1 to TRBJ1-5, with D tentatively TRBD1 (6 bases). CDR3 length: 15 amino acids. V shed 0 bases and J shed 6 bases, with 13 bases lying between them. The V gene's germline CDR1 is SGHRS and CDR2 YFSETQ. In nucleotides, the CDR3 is TGCGCCAGCAGCTTGGTTGGGGGCGAAGGTCAGCCCCAGCATTTT. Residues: CASSLVGGEGQPQHF.

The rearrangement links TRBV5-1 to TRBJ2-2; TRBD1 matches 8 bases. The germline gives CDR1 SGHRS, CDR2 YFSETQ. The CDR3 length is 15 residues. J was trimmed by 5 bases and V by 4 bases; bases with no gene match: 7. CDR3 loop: CASSPGQVLTGELFF. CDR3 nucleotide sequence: TGCGCCAGCAGCCCGGGACAGGTACTAACCGGGGAGCTGTTTTTT.

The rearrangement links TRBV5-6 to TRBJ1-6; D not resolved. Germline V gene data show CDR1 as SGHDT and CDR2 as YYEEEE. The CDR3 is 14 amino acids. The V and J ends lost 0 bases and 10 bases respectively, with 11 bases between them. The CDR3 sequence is CASSLGGGESPLHF. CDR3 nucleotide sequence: TGTGCCAGCAGCTTGGGCGGTGGGGAATCACCCCTCCACTTT.